Described below is a single TCR beta chain sequence and its context. The antigen is unknown. The V gene's germline CDR1 is SGHAT and CDR2 FQNNGV. V gave up 2 bases and J gave up 5 bases; unmatched junction bases: 4. CDR3 length equals 14 residues. Generated by immunoSEQ multiplex PCR, the TCRdb table keeps only in-frame clones and is missing some. The sample consists of tens of thousands of clones, about 88% of them appearing once. This record comes from a study of T cell responses to AZD1222 COVID-19 vaccine. Study results and limitations: Close to half of all spike-specific TCRs reportedly target regions of the variants that are unmutated. Once two AZD1222 doses were given, Spike-specific TCR breadth and depth went up. Spike as a whole was targeted by vaccine-associated CD4 TCRs, dominant at 160-218 and 743-854.

The sequencing here drew on peripheral blood, taken on day 0 of AZD1222 vaccination. The source of this sequence is an adult in good health. The chain combines TRBV11-2 with TRBJ2-5; 8 bases line up with TRBD1. The DNA for the CDR3 is TGTGCCAGCAGCTTACAGGGGGCTGGGGAGACCCAGTACTTC. This translates into CASSLQGAGETQYF.